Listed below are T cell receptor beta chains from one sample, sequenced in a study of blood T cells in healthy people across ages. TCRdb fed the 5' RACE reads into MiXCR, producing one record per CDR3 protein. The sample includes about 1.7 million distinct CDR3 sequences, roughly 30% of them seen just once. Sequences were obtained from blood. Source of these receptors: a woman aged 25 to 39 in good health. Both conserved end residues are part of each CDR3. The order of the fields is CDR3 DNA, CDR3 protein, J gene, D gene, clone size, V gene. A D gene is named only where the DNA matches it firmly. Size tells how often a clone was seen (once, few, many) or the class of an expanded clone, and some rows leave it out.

DNA: TGTGCCAGCAGTTGGGGACAGGGCAGAACAGATACGCAGTATTTT
CDR3: CASSWGQGRTDTQYF
J: TRBJ2-3
D: TRBD1
size: few
V: TRBV12-3/TRBV12-4

DNA: TGTGCCAGCAGTCATGAATCTAGCGGGGGGGCAGATACGCAGTATTTT
CDR3: CASSHESSGGADTQYF
J: TRBJ2-3
D: TRBD2
size: -
V: TRBV28

DNA: TGTGCCATCAGTGAAACTGCCGGGACTCCCCAAGAGACCCAGTACTTC
CDR3: CAISETAGTPQETQYF
J: TRBJ2-5
D: -
size: few
V: TRBV10-3

DNA: TGTGCCAGTAGTGGCGATCAGGGGGCCCGCAATCAGCCCCAGCATTTT
CDR3: CASSGDQGARNQPQHF
J: TRBJ1-5
D: TRBD1
size: -
V: TRBV19

DNA: TGCAGCGTTGATTTCCGGGTCTGGGAGACCCAGTACTTC
CDR3: CSVDFRVWETQYF
J: TRBJ2-5
D: -
size: -
V: TRBV29-1

DNA: TGTGCCAGCAGCCAAGGTGTGGGCGGTTCAACTAATGAAAAACTGTTTTTT
CDR3: CASSQGVGGSTNEKLFF
J: TRBJ1-4
D: -
size: -
V: TRBV3-1

DNA: TGTGCCTGCAGCTTAGGACAGGGCACTGAAGCTTTCTTT
CDR3: CACSLGQGTEAFF
J: TRBJ1-1
D: TRBD1
size: few
V: TRBV7-2

DNA: TGCAGCGTCCCGGGGCAGGGGAGGGAGTCGGACACAGATACGCAGTATTTT
CDR3: CSVPGQGRESDTDTQYF
J: TRBJ2-3
D: -
size: few
V: TRBV29-1

DNA: TGCGCCAGCAGCTTGGAACTTTCCGGGGAGCTGTTTTTT
CDR3: CASSLELSGELFF
J: TRBJ2-2
D: -
size: few
V: TRBV5-1

DNA: TGCAGCGTGGACAGGCAGCGGGAGACCCAGTACTTC
CDR3: CSVDRQRETQYF
J: TRBJ2-5
D: TRBD1
size: many
V: TRBV29-1

DNA: TGTGCCAGCAGCGACCGGGACGGGGGATACAATGAGCAGTTCTTC
CDR3: CASSDRDGGYNEQFF
J: TRBJ2-1
D: -
size: few
V: TRBV5-5

DNA: TGTGCCAACAGCCTAGGCAGGGCCCTTGGGAATGAGCAGTTCTTC
CDR3: CANSLGRALGNEQFF
J: TRBJ2-1
D: -
size: -
V: TRBV3-1

DNA: TGTGCCAGTAGTACGTCGCGAGGTCCAGCAGATACGCAGTATTTT
CDR3: CASSTSRGPADTQYF
J: TRBJ2-3
D: -
size: -
V: TRBV19

DNA: TGCAGTGCTATCGGGACGAGGGGCTACACCTTC
CDR3: CSAIGTRGYTF
J: TRBJ1-2
D: -
size: few
V: TRBV20-1

DNA: TGTGCCACCTCAGTCGGGGGGGCGAGTGAAAAACTGTTTTTT
CDR3: CATSVGGASEKLFF
J: TRBJ1-4
D: -
size: -
V: TRBV7-9

DNA: TGTGCCAGCAGCTTAGAAGCTAGCGGGAATGAGCAGTTCTTC
CDR3: CASSLEASGNEQFF
J: TRBJ2-1
D: TRBD2
size: few
V: TRBV11-2

DNA: TGCAGTGCCCGGCCGGGACAGGGGTTCGGCACTGAAGCTTTCTTT
CDR3: CSARPGQGFGTEAFF
J: TRBJ1-1
D: TRBD1
size: few
V: TRBV20-1

DNA: TGCGCCAGCGCGAGGTCCGGCGATTCACCCCTCCACTTT
CDR3: CASARSGDSPLHF
J: TRBJ1-6
D: -
size: -
V: TRBV5-1

DNA: TGTGCCAGCAGTTCCGGACAGCTTCACTACGAGCAGTACTTC
CDR3: CASSSGQLHYEQYF
J: TRBJ2-7
D: -
size: few
V: TRBV12-3/TRBV12-4

DNA: TGTGCCAGCAGCTTAGCCTTGAGCGGGAGGGGTGAGCAGTTCTTC
CDR3: CASSLALSGRGEQFF
J: TRBJ2-1
D: TRBD2
size: -
V: TRBV7-2

DNA: TGTGCCAGCAGTTTTCGGTCTGCTGGGAATGAGCAGTTCTTC
CDR3: CASSFRSAGNEQFF
J: TRBJ2-1
D: -
size: -
V: TRBV28

DNA: TGTGCCACCAGCAGGAGCTCCTACAATGAGCAGTTCTTC
CDR3: CATSRSSYNEQFF
J: TRBJ2-1
D: -
size: many
V: TRBV15

DNA: TGCAGTGCTAGCGTCGGATCTGTAGTGCAGTACTTC
CDR3: CSASVGSVVQYF
J: TRBJ2-7
D: -
size: many
V: TRBV20-1

DNA: TGTGCCAGCTCACCATTGGGGGGCGCCAATAATGAGCAGTTCTTC
CDR3: CASSPLGGANNEQFF
J: TRBJ2-1
D: -
size: -
V: TRBV18

DNA: TGTGCCAGCAGCCAGTTTGGCGAGCAGTACTTC
CDR3: CASSQFGEQYF
J: TRBJ2-7
D: -
size: -
V: TRBV14

DNA: TGTGCCCGGAGTCCGGACTCGCTAGCCGGAAGGGGGCAGTTCTTC
CDR3: CARSPDSLAGRGQFF
J: TRBJ2-1
D: -
size: -
V: TRBV30

DNA: TGTGCCAGCAGCGACACGCGAAGCGGGGGCTACGAGCAGTACTTC
CDR3: CASSDTRSGGYEQYF
J: TRBJ2-7
D: TRBD2
size: -
V: TRBV2

DNA: TGCAGTGCTAGAGTGTCAGGGCTCGATGAGCAGTACTTC
CDR3: CSARVSGLDEQYF
J: TRBJ2-7
D: -
size: -
V: TRBV20-1

DNA: TGTGCCAGCAGTGATCTGTCAATAGCGGGGGGCGTGGAGACCCAGTACTTC
CDR3: CASSDLSIAGGVETQYF
J: TRBJ2-5
D: TRBD2
size: -
V: TRBV2

DNA: TGTGCCAGCATGGGGAGCGGGGGCTCCTACAATGAGCAGTTCTTC
CDR3: CASMGSGGSYNEQFF
J: TRBJ2-1
D: TRBD2
size: many
V: TRBV2

DNA: TGTGCCAGCAGTGAGGGCGGGCGAAACTATGGCTACACCTTC
CDR3: CASSEGGRNYGYTF
J: TRBJ1-2
D: -
size: few
V: TRBV2

DNA: TGTGCCAGCAGTCAGGCGTGGGAGAATCAGCCCCAGCATTTT
CDR3: CASSQAWENQPQHF
J: TRBJ1-5
D: -
size: -
V: TRBV3-1

DNA: TGTGCCACCAGCAGAGAAAGGGTCCAGAATGAAAAACTGTTTTTT
CDR3: CATSRERVQNEKLFF
J: TRBJ1-4
D: -
size: -
V: TRBV15

DNA: TGTGCCAGCAGTGCGGGTCAGCCCCAGCATTTT
CDR3: CASSAGQPQHF
J: TRBJ1-5
D: -
size: -
V: TRBV6-2/TRBV6-3

DNA: TGTGCCACCGTAAGCGGGATGACCTACGAGCAGTACTTC
CDR3: CATVSGMTYEQYF
J: TRBJ2-7
D: TRBD2
size: -
V: TRBV6-6

DNA: TGCAGTGCTAAGGGTAGCGGGGGGCAAGAGACCCAGTACTTC
CDR3: CSAKGSGGQETQYF
J: TRBJ2-5
D: TRBD2
size: many
V: TRBV20-1

DNA: TGCAGCGTTGGCCCTGGTACCTACGAGCAGTACTTC
CDR3: CSVGPGTYEQYF
J: TRBJ2-7
D: -
size: -
V: TRBV29-1

DNA: TGCGCCAGCAGACAGGGGAAAGTTGACTGCAATGAGCAGTTCTTC
CDR3: CASRQGKVDCNEQFF
J: TRBJ2-1
D: TRBD1
size: -
V: TRBV23-1

DNA: TGCGCCAGCAGCCAAGTTACCCATCGCCCGGGGCTCTATGGCTACACCTTC
CDR3: CASSQVTHRPGLYGYTF
J: TRBJ1-2
D: -
size: few
V: TRBV4-1

DNA: TGCAGCGTTGCGCAGGGACAGGGGTCGGGCTATGGCTACACCTTC
CDR3: CSVAQGQGSGYGYTF
J: TRBJ1-2
D: TRBD1
size: -
V: TRBV29-1

DNA: TGCGCCAGCAGCCAAGGACTAGCGGGAACAAATGAGCAGTACTTC
CDR3: CASSQGLAGTNEQYF
J: TRBJ2-4
D: TRBD2
size: once
V: TRBV11-2

DNA: TGCAGTGCCAAGGGGGACTTTTTAAACAATGAGCAGTTCTTC
CDR3: CSAKGDFLNNEQFF
J: TRBJ2-1
D: -
size: -
V: TRBV20-1

DNA: TGTGCCACCAGCAGAACCTGGACCGGGACAGATACGCAGTATTTT
CDR3: CATSRTWTGTDTQYF
J: TRBJ2-3
D: -
size: few
V: TRBV15

DNA: TGCGCCAGCAGCTTGGTTGTTTCTGAAGAGACCCAGTACTTC
CDR3: CASSLVVSEETQYF
J: TRBJ2-5
D: -
size: -
V: TRBV5-1

DNA: TGCAGTGCTAGGGGACCACTAACGAGGGGGACCCCACAAGAGACCCAGTACTTC
CDR3: CSARGPLTRGTPQETQYF
J: TRBJ2-5
D: -
size: -
V: TRBV20-1

DNA: TGCAGTGCTAGAGGGAGTGCAACTAATGAAAAACTGTTTTTT
CDR3: CSARGSATNEKLFF
J: TRBJ1-4
D: -
size: -
V: TRBV20-1

DNA: TGTGCCAGCAGCTTGGTCGGAGGGGTGGAAGGCTACACCTTC
CDR3: CASSLVGGVEGYTF
J: TRBJ1-2
D: -
size: -
V: TRBV5-4

DNA: TGTGCCACCAGCTCCACAGGGAGCTCCTACAATGAGCAGTACTTC
CDR3: CATSSTGSSYNEQYF
J: TRBJ2-7
D: -
size: -
V: TRBV24-1

DNA: TGTGCCAGCAGTGCCCTACAGGGGGCTTTACCTATTAATTCACCCCTCCACTTT
CDR3: CASSALQGALPINSPLHF
J: TRBJ1-6
D: TRBD1
size: -
V: TRBV6-1

DNA: TGTGCCAGCTCCGGGACAGGGATCGTACTAGCGGGAGGAGGTTGGAGAAATACGCAGTATTTT
CDR3: CASSGTGIVLAGGGWRNTQYF
J: TRBJ2-3
D: TRBD2
size: -
V: TRBV28

DNA: TGTGCCAGCAGCCGTGGGGGAGGAAACACCATATATTTT
CDR3: CASSRGGGNTIYF
J: TRBJ1-3
D: -
size: -
V: TRBV7-6

DNA: TGTGCCAGCAGCAAAGCGAGCGGGAGCGAGCAGTACTTC
CDR3: CASSKASGSEQYF
J: TRBJ2-7
D: -
size: -
V: TRBV21-1

DNA: TGTGCCAGCACCACCGGGTCATGGGAGACCCAGTACTTC
CDR3: CASTTGSWETQYF
J: TRBJ2-5
D: -
size: -
V: TRBV28

DNA: TGTGCCTGGAGTGCCCCGGACAGGCCCCACTATGGCTACACCTTC
CDR3: CAWSAPDRPHYGYTF
J: TRBJ1-2
D: TRBD1
size: -
V: TRBV30

DNA: TGTGCCAGCTCACCACGAACCGGGGCCGGGGGCACTGAAGCTTTCTTT
CDR3: CASSPRTGAGGTEAFF
J: TRBJ1-1
D: -
size: few
V: TRBV18

DNA: TGTGCCAGCAGCTTAGAGAAGGGAGCGGGGGCCCCCTCCTACAATGAGCAGTTCTTC
CDR3: CASSLEKGAGAPSYNEQFF
J: TRBJ2-1
D: TRBD2
size: -
V: TRBV7-6

DNA: TGTGCCAGCTCACCCCGGAGAAGCGGTCAAGAGACCCAGTACTTC
CDR3: CASSPRRSGQETQYF
J: TRBJ2-5
D: -
size: -
V: TRBV18

DNA: TGCGCCAGCAGCCCCTCCGCGGCTGAACGCTACGAGCAGTACTTC
CDR3: CASSPSAAERYEQYF
J: TRBJ2-7
D: -
size: -
V: TRBV4-1

DNA: TGTGCCAGCGCGGGAGGGGAGAGCTCCTACAATGAGCAGTTCTTC
CDR3: CASAGGESSYNEQFF
J: TRBJ2-1
D: TRBD2
size: few
V: TRBV12-3/TRBV12-4

DNA: TGTGCCTGGAGTGTCCCAGGAAACTATGGCTACACCTTC
CDR3: CAWSVPGNYGYTF
J: TRBJ1-2
D: -
size: many
V: TRBV30